These 19 T cell receptor beta chains share one sample of origin, sequenced in a study of blood T cell repertoires in COVID-19. Clones were read by immunoSEQ multiplex PCR, and TCRdb kept only the in-frame ones, dropping some. The sample gives about 130,000 clones, about 88% of which show up once; 0.95% to 1.5% is in the top ten. The sequencing sample was made of peripheral blood. Receptors originate from a woman of 80 years or more with acute or convalescent COVID-19.

CDR3 DNA sequence: TGTGCCATCAGGGACATAACCGAGCAGTACTTC. It is translated as CAIRDITEQYF. The chain is built from TRBV10-3 and TRBJ2-7; possibly TRBD1 for D (5 bases). The CDR3 is 11 residues long. V lost 6 bases and J 6 bases, leaving 9 bases between the germline ends. The germline V gene encodes CDR1 ENHRY and CDR2 SYGVKD.

This chain links TRBV9 with TRBJ2-1; D is possibly TRBD2 (5 bases). The germline V and J ends were trimmed by 0 bases and 7 bases, with 17 bases remaining between them. The CDR3 contains 16 residues. Germline V gene lookup returns CDR1 SGDLS and CDR2 YYNGEE. The CDR3 DNA follows: TGTGCCAGCAGCGTAGAAATCACGCCTCAGCGGAATGAGCAGTTCTTC. Translated: CASSVEITPQRNEQFF.

CDR3 nucleotides: TGTGCCAGCAGTTTGTCCCTAGGGGCGAAAAACTATGGCTACACCTTC. It codes for CASSLSLGAKNYGYTF. This sequence joins TRBV6-2 or TRBV6-3 and TRBJ1-2; D may be TRBD1 (5 bases). V was cut by 4 bases and J by 2 bases, with 17 bases left in between. Germline CDR1 reads MNHEY; CDR2 reads SVGEGT. This CDR3 region has 16 residues.

The V gene is TRBV13, the J gene TRBJ1-2; 7 bases align to TRBD1. CDR1 and CDR2 from the germline V gene are PRHDT and FYEKMQ (reference sequence). This CDR3 is 16 amino acids long. Trimming took 1 base from V and 1 from J; bases not matched to a gene: 6. In DNA form, the CDR3 reads TGTGCCAGCAGCTTAGTGGGGCAGGGGGGTAACTATGGCTACACCTTC. It is translated as CASSLVGQGGNYGYTF.

The rearrangement uses TRBV27 and TRBJ1-1, with D unresolved. Germline V gene lookup returns CDR1 MNHEY and CDR2 SMNVEV (reference sequence). The CDR3 consists of 13 residues. Deletions cut 6 bases from V and 4 bases from J, with 12 bases between. The DNA of the CDR3 is TGTGCCAGCAGAGGAGGAGGTCGCACTGAAGCTTTCTTT. Residues: CASRGGGRTEAFF.

The gene calls are TRBV19 and TRBJ2-3; TRBD2 might be the D (5 bases). This CDR3 has 14 amino acids. V was shortened by 3 bases and J by 4 bases, with 11 bases between the two germline ends. The germline gives CDR1 LNHDA, CDR2 SQIVND (reference sequence). CDR3 region: CASSIGLAADTQYF. Written as DNA, the CDR3 is TGTGCCAGTAGTATCGGACTGGCAGCAGATACGCAGTATTTT.

The rearrangement links TRBV12-3 or TRBV12-4 to TRBJ1-3; D uncertain. CDR3 length: 12 residues. The V end was cut by 6 bases, the J end by 9 bases, with 12 bases between. Written as DNA, the CDR3 is TGTGCCAGCAGAACCGGGGTGGCCACCATATATTTT. It codes for CASRTGVATIYF.

As DNA, the CDR3 is TGTGCCAGCTCACCAAGGCGGGGCCTAAACTACAATGAGCAGTTCTTC. Its protein is CASSPRRGLNYNEQFF. The chain employs TRBV18 and TRBJ2-1, with D perhaps matching TRBD2 (6 bases). The CDR3 loop spans 16 amino acids. Trimming took 2 bases from V and 3 from J, leaving 14 bases between them. Germline V gene lookup returns CDR1 KGHSH and CDR2 LQKENI.

The chain joins TRBV19 to TRBJ1-2, with D possibly TRBD1 on 6 matching bases. The germline CDR1 and CDR2 sequences are LNHDA and SQIVND (reference sequence). V lost 5 bases and J 2 bases, leaving 18 bases between the germline ends. The CDR3 length is 16 residues. The CDR3 bases are TGTGCCAGTAGTGTTCCCACAGGGTCGGGGAACTATGGCTACACCTTC. The encoded protein is CASSVPTGSGNYGYTF.

This clone was seen a few times. This rearrangement joins TRBV6-2 or TRBV6-3 to TRBJ1-1; 7 bases align to TRBD1. CDR3 length: 19 residues. CDR1 is MNHEY, CDR2 SVGEGT, per germline. The ends lost 5 bases at V and 0 bases at J; junction bases unmatched: 18. The CDR3 DNA reads as TGTGCCAGCAGTCCCTCCACCCTCGGGACAGCCACTCTGAACACTGAAGCTTTCTTT. As protein: CASSPSTLGTATLNTEAFF.

This chain links TRBV2 with TRBJ2-3, with no clear D. The V end lost 8 bases, the J end lost 2 bases, and 11 bases lay between the germline ends. Germline V gives CDR1 SNHLY, CDR2 FYNNEI. The CDR3 has 13 residues. The CDR3 region is CASQTGSTDTQYF. CDR3 in DNA: TGTGCCAGCCAGACCGGGTCCACAGATACGCAGTATTTT.

The rearrangement links TRBV4-2 to TRBJ2-7; the match to TRBD2 covers 10 bases. V was pared by 0 bases and J by 3 bases, with 2 bases of the junction left unmatched. The germline CDR1 and CDR2 sequences are LGHNA and YNFKEQ. The CDR3 covers 15 residues. CDR3: CASSQEAGGRYEQYF. CDR3 coding DNA: TGTGCCAGCAGCCAAGAAGCGGGGGGGCGCTACGAGCAGTACTTC.

The V and J genes are TRBV27 and TRBJ1-2; D perhaps matches TRBD1 (5 bases). Trimming cost V 4 bases and J 7 bases, with 16 bases left between them. Germline values: CDR1 MNHEY, CDR2 SMNVEV (reference sequence). The CDR3 loop spans 14 amino acids. The CDR3 nucleotides read TGTGCCAGCAGTTCCCGACAGCTTGCCTCTGGCTACACCTTC. Protein: CASSSRQLASGYTF.

The CDR3 DNA follows: TGTGCCAGCAGCTTAAATCCCAGAAATGGCTACACCTTC. Translating gives CASSLNPRNGYTF. This chain links TRBV7-3 with TRBJ1-2; no clear D gene. This CDR3 is 13 amino acids long. Germline CDR1 is SGHTA and CDR2 is FQGTGA. Trimming shortened V by 1 base and J by 6 bases, and 9 bases separated the two germline ends.

The rearrangement joins TRBV27 to TRBJ1-1; D gene unclear. Germline assignment: CDR1 MNHEY and CDR2 SMNVEV (reference sequence). This CDR3 is 15 amino acids long. V was pared by 0 bases and J by 5 bases, with 13 bases between. CDR3 nucleotide sequence: TGTGCCAGCAGTTTATCTATGGGGTCGGGGACTGAAGCTTTCTTT. Translating gives CASSLSMGSGTEAFF.

The chain carries TRBV18 and TRBJ1-2, with D maybe TRBD1 (6 bases). The CDR3 is 14 residues long. The V and J ends lost 3 bases and 4 bases respectively, with 12 bases between them. CDR1 is KGHSH, CDR2 LQKENI, per germline. In nucleotides, the CDR3 is TGTGCCAGCTCACCGGCCACAGGGTCCTATGGCTACACCTTC. It encodes CASSPATGSYGYTF.

V is TRBV7-6 and J is TRBJ2-7; 7 bases are a match to TRBD2. With V trimmed by 3 bases and J by 3 bases, 8 bases remained unmatched. The CDR3 is 15 residues long. Germline loops: CDR1 SGHVS, CDR2 FNYEAQ. The CDR3 is CASSFDARGFYEQYF. The CDR3 DNA sequence: TGTGCCAGCAGCTTCGATGCGCGGGGGTTCTACGAGCAGTACTTC. Complete variable domain (other parts from reference TRBV7-6 and TRBJ2-7): GAGVSQSPRYKVTKRGQDVALRCDPISGHVSLYWYRQALGQGPEFLTYFNYEAQQDKSGLPNDRFSAERPEGSISTLTIQRTEQRDSAMYRCASSFDARGFYEQYFGPGTRLTVT.

V is TRBV7-9 and J is TRBJ1-4; D is uncertain. This CDR3 is built from 17 residues. Germline V gives CDR1 SEHNR, CDR2 FQNEAQ (reference sequence). Trimming pared 5 bases from V and 0 bases from J, leaving 16 bases between. This CDR3 reads CASSLRTPRATNEKLFF. For the CDR3, the DNA is TGTGCCAGCAGCCTCAGGACGCCGAGGGCAACTAATGAAAAACTGTTTTTT.

In its sample, this clone was seen once. This chain connects TRBV11-1 to TRBJ2-1; D call uncertain. The CDR3 has 14 amino acids. Trimming removed 5 bases at V and 2 bases at J, with 10 bases between. CDR1 is SGHAT and CDR2 is FQDESV in the germline V gene (reference sequence). CDR3 sequence (DNA): TGTGCCAGCAGCCAAAGGAGCGCCTACAATGAGCAGTTCTTC. Protein product: CASSQRSAYNEQFF.